The present entry profiles one T cell receptor beta chain with its context. Its specificity is unknown. Using its own MiXCR run on the RACE reads, TCRdb lists one record per CDR3 protein. Among 95,000 to 130,000 distinct CDR3 sequences listed, roughly an eighth were seen once. This sample was included in a study of human T cells and chemical hapten exposure. Overall study: Across the whole study, which lasted approximately 23 weeks, patients were given diphenylcyclopropenone on the scalp once a week.

Study outcomes and limitations: Expanded TCRs formed significantly more large CDR3 similarity clusters than controls.

Stated time point: patch test 1, 2 weeks after DPC sensitization. Documented treatment: therapeutic diphenylcyclopropenone sensitization with weekly scalp DPC. The study extracted total RNA from unfractionated whole blood. Germline values: CDR1 MDHEN, CDR2 SYDVKM. The V gene lost 5 bases and the J gene lost 3 bases, with 8 bases spanning the gap. This CDR3 has 13 amino acids. The receptor comes from a woman aged 45-60 years with alopecia areata. Some clones in this sample may be carry-over from other donors' samples. The chain employs TRBV28 and TRBJ2-4; D gene ambiguous. Specimen: whole blood, collected in connection with sensitization to the hapten diphenylcyclopropenone (DPC). In DNA, the CDR3 is TGTGCCAGCAGTCCCACCAGCAAAAACATTCAGTACTTC. Translation gives CASSPTSKNIQYF.